This T cell receptor beta chain was documented in a study of CD8 T cells in ankylosing spondylitis (dated by TCRdb to about 2017). For context, the study as a whole: To find TCR variants linked to disease, the study profiled T cell receptor beta repertoires in ankylosing spondylitis patients and healthy donors. In total, the full study cohort was made up of some 110 healthy donors and more than 20 ankylosing spondylitis patients. Peripheral blood samples were taken, and synovial fluid was additionally collected from ankylosing spondylitis patients.

This clonotype was recorded many times. Its antigen specificity is not known. No qualities accompany the bases; no much larger clone lies one base away. The run used an Illumina HiSeq 2500. Quantitative 5'-RACE with molecular barcodes was used to prepare TCR beta libraries. Per the source publication's procedure: A new computational method based on a probabilistic model of VDJ rearrangement was used to identify disease-linked TCR variants. TCRdb passed the public sequencing reads through fastp at Q25 and MiXCR, retaining productive beta sequences. Each CDR3 protein appears once, grouped with its most common genes and DNA. The V and J calls follow TCRdb's processing rather than the paper's. The sample table shows a few hundred thousand distinct CDR3 sequences, and about 7% are seen once. Clones ranked in the top ten supply approximately 15% of the sample. What the authors observed across the whole study: The disease-linked clones showed a CD8+ phenotype and occurred at relatively low frequencies in peripheral blood. Some of the motif variants had been reported before in the synovial fluid and blood of reactive arthritis patients, a finding that suggests common disease-initiation mechanisms. Significant enrichment of the disease-linked clones was reported in matched synovial fluid samples from ankylosing spondylitis patients. Blood from ankylosing spondylitis patients appeared to be characterized by a TCR beta motif made up of several highly homologous amino acid variants.

This receptor was taken from a male donor with ankylosing spondylitis. Material for sequencing was blood, either unsorted or a sorted T cell fraction (not recorded which).

Here is the DNA: TGTGCCAGCAGTTATGGACAGAACACTGAAGCTTTCTTT. Translated, it gives CASSYGQNTEAFF. The chain couples TRBV6-6 to TRBJ1-1, and TRBD1 may be the D gene, going by 5 matching bases. From the cysteine up to the phenylalanine, the CDR3 has a length of 13 residues. The CDR3 DNA has 39 bases and is translated from base 1. Per the germline V gene (reference sequence), MNHNY is the CDR1 and SVGAGI is the CDR2. V and J lose 3 bases and 1 base, and a span of 6 bases separates them.